This TCR beta chain was found in a study of ipilimumab plus nivolumab after autologous stem cell transplantation. Assay: immunoSEQ multiplex PCR; the TCRdb copy retains only in-frame clones and omits some. The table has 10,000 to 15,000 clones, about 80% seen once; the top ten hold about a sixth. Germline V gene sequence: CDR1 MGHDK, CDR2 SYGVNS. V gave up 6 bases and J gave up 6 bases, with 9 bases separating them. The CDR3 runs 12 residues. The rearrangement joins TRBV25-1 to TRBJ2-1, with D possibly TRBD2 on 6 matching bases. The receptor was isolated from a male donor with diffuse large B-cell lymphoma. The starting material was PBMCs, obtained in a trial of ipilimumab plus nivolumab as post-transplant consolidation. This chain's CDR3 is CASRNGGNEQFF. CDR3 sequence (DNA): TGTGCCAGCAGAAACGGGGGCAATGAGCAGTTCTTC. Supplemented by reference TRBV25-1 and TRBJ2-1, the full variable domain reads EADIYQTPRYLVIGTGKKITLECSQTMGHDKMYWYQQDPGMELHLIHYSYGVNSTEKGDLSSESTVSRIRTEHFPLTLESARPSHTSQYLCASRNGGNEQFFGPGTRLTVL.